This T cell receptor (beta chain) was recorded in a study of T cell responses to AZD1222 COVID-19 vaccine. Whole-study results and caveats: Of spike-specific TCRs, nearly half reportedly target regions left unmutated in variants. Clonal diversity may have been underestimated in mostly white British donors.

With regard to this clone: Antigen unknown.

Here immunoSEQ multiplex PCR was the method, and the copy in TCRdb shows in-frame clones only, minus some. There are roughly 200,000 clones in the sample; about 90% occur only once, and 7.7% lies in the top ten. Trimming cost V 6 bases and J 7 bases; bases outside gene matches: 6. CDR1 is MNHEY, CDR2 SVGAGI, per germline. The CDR3 contains 13 residues. V is TRBV6-5 and J is TRBJ2-1, with 7 bases identical to TRBD2. This receptor was identified in an adult in good health. Sample: peripheral blood, taken on day 0 of AZD1222 vaccination. The DNA of the CDR3 is TGTGCCAGCAGCCGGGGGGTGCGGAATGAGCAGTTCTTC. Amino acids: CASSRGVRNEQFF.